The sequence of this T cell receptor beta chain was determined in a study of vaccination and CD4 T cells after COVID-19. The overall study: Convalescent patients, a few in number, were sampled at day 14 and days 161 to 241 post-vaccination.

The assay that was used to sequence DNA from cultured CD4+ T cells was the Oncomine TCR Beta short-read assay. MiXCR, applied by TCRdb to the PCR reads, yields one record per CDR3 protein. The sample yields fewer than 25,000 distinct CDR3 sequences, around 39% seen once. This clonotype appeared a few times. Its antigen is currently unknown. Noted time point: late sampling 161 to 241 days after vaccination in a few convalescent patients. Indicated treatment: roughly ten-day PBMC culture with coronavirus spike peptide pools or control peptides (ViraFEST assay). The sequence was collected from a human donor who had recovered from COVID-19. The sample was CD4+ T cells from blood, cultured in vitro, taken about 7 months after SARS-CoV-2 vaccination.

In DNA form, the CDR3 reads TGTGCCAGCAGTTACACCGCTGTGGGCAATCAGCCCCAGCATTTT. Encoded protein: CASSYTAVGNQPQHF. The chain is built from TRBV6-5 and TRBJ1-5; D gene ambiguous. Trimming removed 2 bases from V and 2 bases from J, with 10 bases in between. The CDR3 is 15 amino acids. Germline V gene lookup returns CDR1 MNHEY and CDR2 SVGAGI.